The T cell receptor beta chain described here comes from a study of blood T cell repertoires in COVID-19. This CDR3 has 13 amino acids. The V and J ends lost 4 bases and 5 bases respectively, with 11 bases between them. Germline V gives CDR1 ENHRY, CDR2 SYGVKD. Assay used: immunoSEQ multiplex PCR; TCRdb lists only in-frame clones, some missing. This sample has some 90,000 clones, with about 80% found just once. This chain connects TRBV10-3 to TRBJ2-5, with D possibly TRBD2 on 6 matching bases. The receptor comes from a woman in her 70s with acute or convalescent COVID-19. The sequencing input was peripheral blood. CDR3 sequence (DNA): TGTGCCATCAGTGGCCTAGCGCGGGAGACCCAGTACTTC. This translates into CAISGLARETQYF.